These T cell receptor beta chains were read from a single sample in a study of blood T cells in healthy people across ages. A single record per CDR3 protein comes from TCRdb applying MiXCR to the 5' RACE reads. The sample has roughly 1,500,000 distinct CDR3 sequences; 35% to 45% are singletons. Sequenced: blood. These receptors were collected from a woman in her late teens or twenties in good health. Both conserved end residues are part of each CDR3. The order of the fields is V gene, clone size, D gene, J gene, CDR3 DNA, CDR3 protein. A D gene is named only where the DNA matches it firmly. A clone size is listed for some rows: how often the clone was seen (once, few, many), or a class if it is expanded.

>TRBV21-1|once|NA|TRBJ2-7
TGTGCCAGCAGGGGAGCTGAACAGGCTCGGGGGGACGAGCAGTACTTC
CASRGAEQARGDEQYF
>TRBV7-2|few|TRBD1|TRBJ1-6
TGTGCCAGCAGCTTAGTAGGACAGGGAGGCTCACCCCTCCACTTT
CASSLVGQGGSPLHF
>TRBV5-1|NA|NA|TRBJ2-7
TGCGCCAGCAACTTGGAAGTGGGCCCCGGGTTGCGGTACTTC
CASNLEVGPGLRYF
>TRBV3-1|few|TRBD2|TRBJ2-2
TGTGCCAGCAGCCAATTTGGAGGGACTAGAAACACCGGGGAGCTGTTTTTT
CASSQFGGTRNTGELFF
>TRBV28|few|NA|TRBJ2-7
TGTGCCAGCAGTTTGGAAGGGGCCCGCTACGAGCAGTACTTC
CASSLEGARYEQYF
>TRBV5-1|NA|NA|TRBJ2-1
TGCGCCAGCAGCTTGGCGGTAGCGGACTACAATGAGCAGTTCTTC
CASSLAVADYNEQFF
>TRBV7-2|NA|NA|TRBJ2-3
TGTGCCAGCAGCAAAACGGGACCGGGTTTAGATACGCAGTATTTT
CASSKTGPGLDTQYF
>TRBV29-1|many|NA|TRBJ2-3
TGCAGCGTTGTGAGGGGACCCACAGATACGCAGTATTTT
CSVVRGPTDTQYF
>TRBV24-1|NA|TRBD1|TRBJ2-3
TGTGCCACCAGTGAACAGGGGGATTTCGCAGATACGCAGTATTTT
CATSEQGDFADTQYF
>TRBV4-1|few|NA|TRBJ2-3
TGCGCCAGCAGCCAAGAGGGCAGGCCCACAGATACGCAGTATTTT
CASSQEGRPTDTQYF
>TRBV7-2|NA|NA|TRBJ2-3
TGTGCCAGCAACTATTGGAGTGTGGGCGGGGAGCCAGATACGCAGTATTTT
CASNYWSVGGEPDTQYF
>TRBV4-2|few|TRBD2|TRBJ2-1
TGTGCCAGCAGCCAAGAGGCTAGCGGGATTCAGTTCTTC
CASSQEASGIQFF
>TRBV2|NA|NA|TRBJ2-3
TGTGCCAGCAAGGGGTTAGGCACTAGCACAGATACGCAGTATTTT
CASKGLGTSTDTQYF
>TRBV7-9|NA|NA|TRBJ2-3
TGTGCCAGCAAGAGAACGGATACGCAGTATTTT
CASKRTDTQYF
>TRBV2|NA|NA|TRBJ2-3
TGTGCCGGAATTCTAGTAAGCAGCACAGATACGCAGTATTTT
CAGILVSSTDTQYF
>TRBV25-1|few|TRBD1|TRBJ2-2
TGTGCCAGCAGTCCTCGTCCCGGGACAGGCCCCGGGGAGCTGTTTTTT
CASSPRPGTGPGELFF
>TRBV3-1|NA|NA|TRBJ2-3
TGTGCCAGCAGCGGGGAGGGGGCCACAGATACGCAGTATTTT
CASSGEGATDTQYF
>TRBV3-1|NA|NA|TRBJ1-4
TGTGCCAGCAGCCAAGCCAACAATGAAAAACTGTTTTTT
CASSQANNEKLFF
>TRBV20-1|once|NA|TRBJ2-7
TGCAGTGCTAGAGATCTGTCCTCCACCTACGAGCAGTACTTC
CSARDLSSTYEQYF
>TRBV21-1|NA|NA|TRBJ1-4
TGTGCCAGCAGCCCATGGACGACAGGGCCTAATGAAAAACTGTTTTTT
CASSPWTTGPNEKLFF
>TRBV3-1|NA|NA|TRBJ2-7
TGTGCCAGCAGCGACCGTAGCGAGCAGTACTTC
CASSDRSEQYF
>TRBV7-9|NA|NA|TRBJ1-2
TGTGCCAGCAGCGTAGAGAGGGTGAGCGGCTACACCTTC
CASSVERVSGYTF
>TRBV6-5|NA|TRBD2|TRBJ2-7
TGTGCCACAGGGACTAGCGGGACCTACGAGCAGTACTTC
CATGTSGTYEQYF
>TRBV12-3/TRBV12-4|many|TRBD1|TRBJ1-4
TGTGCCAGCAGTTCGGCAGGGGGGGGTAATGAAAAACTGTTTTTT
CASSSAGGGNEKLFF
>TRBV6-1|few|NA|TRBJ2-3
TGTGCCAGCAGTGAGGCAGGGACCTTCACAGATACGCAGTATTTT
CASSEAGTFTDTQYF
>TRBV4-2|many|NA|TRBJ1-6
TGTGCCAGCAGCCAAGTGGGTGGATTTAATTCACCCCTCCACTTT
CASSQVGGFNSPLHF
>TRBV4-2|NA|NA|TRBJ1-1
TGTGCCAGCAGCCGACCTGAGGGTAACTCTGAAGCTTTCTTT
CASSRPEGNSEAFF
>TRBV3-1|NA|NA|TRBJ1-5
TGTGCCAGCAGCCAAGGGCTTGGCAATCAGCCCCAGCATTTT
CASSQGLGNQPQHF
>TRBV4-1|NA|NA|TRBJ2-7
TGCGCCAGCAGCCAAAAAGGGGACGAGCAGTACTTC
CASSQKGDEQYF
>TRBV20-1|few|TRBD1|TRBJ1-1
TGCAGTGCTACCCGGGACAGATACACTGAAGCTTTCTTT
CSATRDRYTEAFF
>TRBV3-1|NA|TRBD1|TRBJ1-1
TGTGCCAGCAGCCAGCGAGGGGGCATGAACACTGAAGCTTTCTTT
CASSQRGGMNTEAFF
>TRBV7-9|few|TRBD2|TRBJ2-7
TGTGCCAGCAGCGGTTGGACTAGCGGACTACATACCTACGAGCAGTACTTC
CASSGWTSGLHTYEQYF
>TRBV12-3/TRBV12-4|NA|TRBD2|TRBJ2-5
TGTGCCAGCAGTGCCCGGGACTACAAAAACAATGAGCAGTACTTT
CASSARDYKNNEQYF
>TRBV28|NA|TRBD1|TRBJ2-7
TGTGCCAGCAGTCGACAGGGGGCCGCCTACGAGCAGTACTTC
CASSRQGAAYEQYF
>TRBV7-9|few|TRBD2|TRBJ2-1
TGTGCCAGCAGCTTAGCTCCCCGCGGGAGGGTTCCCAATGAGCAGTTCTTC
CASSLAPRGRVPNEQFF
>TRBV18|NA|NA|TRBJ1-2
TGTGCCAGCTCACCATCCTTAGGAGATTCTAACTATGGCTACACCTTC
CASSPSLGDSNYGYTF
>TRBV27|NA|TRBD1|TRBJ1-2
TGTGCCAGCAGTTGGGGACAGGGCGCCTCTAACTATGGCTACACCTTC
CASSWGQGASNYGYTF
>TRBV12-3/TRBV12-4|many|NA|TRBJ2-1
TGTGCCAGCAGCACCGGCGGTGAGCAGTTCTTC
CASSTGGEQFF
>TRBV20-1|NA|TRBD2|TRBJ2-1
TGCAGTGCTAGTCAGGGACTAGCGGACAATGAGCAGTTCTTC
CSASQGLADNEQFF